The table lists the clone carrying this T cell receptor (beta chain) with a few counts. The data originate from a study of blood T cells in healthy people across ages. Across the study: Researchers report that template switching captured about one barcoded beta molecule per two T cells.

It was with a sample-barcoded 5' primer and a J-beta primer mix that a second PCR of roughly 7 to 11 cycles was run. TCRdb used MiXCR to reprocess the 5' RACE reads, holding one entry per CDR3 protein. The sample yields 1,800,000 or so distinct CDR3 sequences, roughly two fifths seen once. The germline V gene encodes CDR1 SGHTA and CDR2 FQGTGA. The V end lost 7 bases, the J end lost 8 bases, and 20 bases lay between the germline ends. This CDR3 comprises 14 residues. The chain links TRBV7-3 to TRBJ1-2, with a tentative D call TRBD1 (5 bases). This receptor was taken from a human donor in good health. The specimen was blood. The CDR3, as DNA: TGTGCCAGCAACAACCCCGGGGGGGGTCGAGGCTACACCTTC. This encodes CASNNPGGGRGYTF. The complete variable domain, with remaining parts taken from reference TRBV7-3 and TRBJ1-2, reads GAGVSQTPSNKVTEKGKYVELRCDPISGHTALYWYRQSLGQGPEFLIYFQGTGAADDSGLPNDRFFAVRPEGSVSTLKIQRTERGDSAVYLCASNNPGGGRGYTFGSGTRLTVV.